One sample yielded the 21 T cell receptor beta chains listed below, sequenced in a study of identical twins. TCRdb itself ran the 5' RACE reads through MiXCR, one entry per CDR3 protein. The data show about 1.7 million distinct CDR3 sequences, more than 30% seen once. Specimen: cord blood. The source of these receptors is a newborn girl in good health.

This clonotype appeared a few times. J is TRBJ1-4 and V is TRBV6-6; D is undetermined. Trimming stripped 5 bases from V and 6 bases from J, with 13 bases between. Germline CDR1 MNHNY, CDR2 SVGAGI (reference sequence). This CDR3 contains 14 residues. Written as DNA, the CDR3 is TGTGCCAGCAGTCAAAGGACGTACTATGAAAAACTGTTTTTT. Encoded protein: CASSQRTYYEKLFF.

In its sample, this clonotype was seen many times. This chain joins TRBV27 and TRBJ2-7, with D possibly matching TRBD2 (6 bases). The germline V gene encodes CDR1 MNHEY and CDR2 SMNVEV (reference sequence). V lost 5 bases and J lost 3, with 14 bases in between. The CDR3 contains 14 residues. The CDR3 nucleotides are TGTGCCAGCAGTCCGACTAGACCCCTCTACGAGCAGTACTTC. It codes for CASSPTRPLYEQYF.

This clonotype was recorded once. The V call is TRBV5-1, the J call TRBJ2-4; 7 bases agree with TRBD2. Trimming at V came to 2 bases and at J to 1 base, leaving 12 bases not matched to a gene. CDR3 length equals 18 residues. Per the germline V gene, CDR1 is SGHRS and CDR2 is YFSETQ. In DNA form, the CDR3 reads TGCGCCAGCAGCTTAGGCAGGGAGGGAGGGAGTGCCAAAAACATTCAGTACTTC. Translating it yields CASSLGREGGSAKNIQYF. The full variable domain, completed using reference TRBV5-1 and TRBJ2-4, is KAGVTQTPRYLIKTRGQQVTLSCSPISGHRSVSWYQQTPGQGLQFLFEYFSETQRNKGNFPGRFSGRQFSNSRSEMNVSTLELGDSALYLCASSLGREGGSAKNIQYFGAGTRLSVL.

On this clonotype: This may be a read error: a much more frequent sequence differs by one nucleotide. The chain employs TRBV28 and TRBJ2-1; 13 nucleotides match TRBD2. The CDR3 extends over 16 amino acids. The germline gives CDR1 MDHEN, CDR2 SYDVKM. CDR3 DNA sequence: TGTGCCAGCCTAACGGGACTAGCGGGACGATACAATAAGCAGTTCTTC. Translation gives CASLTGLAGRYNKQFF.

The CDR3 bases are TGTGCCAGCAGCGTTAAATGGTACTTC. It encodes CASSVKWYF. The rearrangement links TRBV9 to TRBJ2-4; no reliable D call. CDR3 length: 9 amino acids. Trimming took off 2 bases at V and 15 bases at J, with 6 bases between the two ends. Per the germline V gene, CDR1 is SGDLS and CDR2 is YYNGEE.

A single count supports this clonotype. V gene TRBV2 combines with J gene TRBJ1-3; D gene uncertain. The CDR3 loop spans 12 amino acids. Trimming stripped 7 bases from V and 3 bases from J, with 7 bases between. Germline CDR1 SNHLY, CDR2 FYNNEI. In DNA form, the CDR3 reads TGTGCCAGCAAGGGTGTTGGAAACACCATATATTTT. It encodes CASKGVGNTIYF.

This clonotype was counted a few times. The chain uses TRBV6-1 and TRBJ1-2, with 9 bases lining up with TRBD1. The CDR3 covers 14 residues. The germline V gene has CDR1 MNHNS and CDR2 SASEGT. With V trimmed by 6 bases and J by 6 bases, 8 bases remained unmatched. The CDR3 sequence is CASRKHRGPNGYTF. The CDR3 DNA follows: TGTGCCAGCAGAAAACACAGGGGGCCTAATGGCTACACCTTC.

This sequence joins TRBV14 and TRBJ2-3; the D is unclear. Per the germline V gene, CDR1 is SGHDN and CDR2 is FVKESK. This CDR3 region has 18 residues. The V end lost 0 bases, the J end lost 4 bases, and 20 bases lay between the germline ends. Written as DNA, the CDR3 is TGTGCCAGCAGCCAAGATTGGGTCTCTCCTCGAACGGCAGATACGCAGTATTTT. The encoded protein is CASSQDWVSPRTADTQYF.

The chain employs TRBV7-2 and TRBJ2-1; a weak D match, TRBD2 (6 bases). Germline V gene lookup returns CDR1 SGHTA and CDR2 FQGNSA. This CDR3 has 13 amino acids. The V and J ends lost 2 bases and 10 bases respectively, with 12 bases between them. The CDR3 nucleotides read TGTGCCAGCAGCTTAAGTACTAGCTACGAGCAGTTCTTC. Its protein product is CASSLSTSYEQFF.

The chain joins TRBV27 to TRBJ1-2; 7 bases align to TRBD1. The CDR3 consists of 16 residues. Germline CDR1 is MNHEY and CDR2 is SMNVEV (reference sequence). The CDR3, as DNA: TGTGCGAGTTTTCCTACGGGACAGCCCATAGGAGGTGGCTACACCTTC. Translated: CASFPTGQPIGGGYTF.

There are many counts of this clonotype. The chain is built from TRBV12-3 or TRBV12-4 and TRBJ2-7; 9 positions agree with TRBD2. Losses at the gene ends were 1 base for V and 0 bases for J; bases not matched to a gene: 4. CDR3 length: 16 residues. This CDR3 is CASSLGLAGISYEQYF. Written as DNA, the CDR3 is TGTGCCAGCAGTTTAGGTCTAGCGGGGATCTCCTACGAGCAGTACTTC.

This rearrangement joins TRBV5-1 to TRBJ2-5, with TRBD2 as a possible D gene (5 bases). The V end lost 8 bases, the J end lost 11 bases, and 28 bases lay between the germline ends. The CDR3 contains 15 residues. Looked up from germline, CDR1 is SGHRS and CDR2 is YFSETQ. This CDR3 is CASILSGFGGNEQYF. DNA for the CDR3: TGCGCCAGTATCCTATCAGGATTTGGAGGCAATGAGCAGTACTTC.

This clonotype was seen more than once but under ten times. In nucleotides, the CDR3 is TGCAGTGCGGGCAGGGAGGCAGATACGCAGTATTTT. It encodes CSAGREADTQYF. This chain uses TRBV20-1 with TRBJ2-3; maybe TRBD2 (6 bases). The CDR3 length is 12 residues. V shed 6 bases and J shed 4 bases, with 11 bases lying between them. Germline V gene lookup returns CDR1 DFQATT and CDR2 SNEGSKA (reference sequence).

This chain connects TRBV6-6 to TRBJ1-1, with D maybe TRBD1 (6 bases). V was clipped by 4 bases and J by 4 bases, with 16 bases between them. Per germline, CDR1 MNHNY and CDR2 SVGAGI (reference sequence). The CDR3 loop spans 15 amino acids. DNA for the CDR3: TGTGCCAGCAGTTCCCACAGGGTTGGGGGCACTGAAGCTTTCTTT. Its protein product is CASSSHRVGGTEAFF.

The rearrangement uses TRBV19 and TRBJ1-5; a possible D gene is TRBD1 (6 bases). With 5 bases removed from V and 4 bases from J, the gap between germline ends came to 15 bases. This CDR3 has 15 amino acids. Looked up from germline, CDR1 is LNHDA and CDR2 is SQIVND (reference sequence). The CDR3 DNA reads as TGTGCCAGTAGTCGCAGGGGTTACGGTAATCAGCCCCAGCATTTT. Protein sequence: CASSRRGYGNQPQHF.

This clonotype has a handful of counts. This chain uses TRBV6-6 with TRBJ2-3; D gene unclear. Germline CDR1 MNHNY, CDR2 SVGAGI (reference sequence). V gave up 2 bases and J gave up 3 bases, with 12 bases separating them. The CDR3 loop spans 15 amino acids. As DNA, the CDR3 is TGTGCCAGCAGTTACGGGTCGGCGCAGACAGATACGCAGTATTTT. Residues: CASSYGSAQTDTQYF.

The chain has TRBV28 and TRBJ2-7; tentative D call: TRBD2 (5 bases). Germline V gene lookup returns CDR1 MDHEN and CDR2 SYDVKM. Trimming took off 5 bases at V and 4 bases at J, with 15 bases between the two ends. The CDR3 consists of 14 residues. The CDR3 loop is CASSGTGTAYEQYF. The DNA for the CDR3 is TGTGCCAGCAGTGGAACGGGAACTGCGTACGAGCAGTACTTC.

This chain links TRBV29-1 with TRBJ2-5; 10 positions agree with TRBD2. This CDR3 is built from 14 residues. V was clipped by 6 bases and J by 11 bases; unmatched bases: 15. Per germline, CDR1 SQVTM and CDR2 ANQGSEA. CDR3 sequence reads: CSVVPSGRWDEQYF. Here the CDR3 DNA reads TGCAGCGTGGTGCCTAGCGGGAGATGGGATGAGCAGTACTTC. Together with reference TRBV29-1 and TRBJ2-5, the CDR3 gives the full variable domain: SAVISQKPSRDICQRGTSLTIQCQVDSQVTMMFWYRQQPGQSLTLIATANQGSEATYESGFVIDKFPISRPNLTFSTLTVSNMSPEDSSIYLCSVVPSGRWDEQYFGPGTRLLVL.

The V and J genes are TRBV7-9 and TRBJ2-1; D is perhaps TRBD2 (6 bases). The CDR3 spans 17 residues. V dropped 8 bases and J dropped 0 bases, with 20 bases sitting between them. CDR1 and CDR2 from the germline V gene are SEHNR and FQNEAQ (reference sequence). DNA for the CDR3: TGTGCCAGCGGCCTCGGGACTCCCAGGAGCTCCTACAATGAGCAGTTCTTC. Protein: CASGLGTPRSSYNEQFF.

This clonotype was picked up many times. The gene calls are TRBV29-1 and TRBJ2-7; 10 bases are shared with TRBD2. The CDR3 is 14 amino acids. Trimming at V came to 4 bases and at J to 2 bases, leaving 5 bases not matched to a gene. Germline V lookup: CDR1 SQVTM, CDR2 ANQGSEA. CDR3: CSVARTSGPYEQYF. The CDR3 DNA is TGCAGCGTTGCTCGGACTAGCGGTCCCTACGAGCAGTACTTC.

The J gene is TRBJ2-1, the V gene TRBV15, with D perhaps matching TRBD1 (5 bases). The CDR3 has 15 residues. Germline CDR1 and CDR2: LNHNV and YYDKDF (reference sequence). The V end lost 2 bases, the J end lost 0 bases, and 8 bases lay between the germline ends. CDR3 sequence reads: CATSRSQGSYNEQFF. The CDR3 DNA reads TGTGCCACCAGCAGATCCCAGGGCTCCTACAATGAGCAGTTCTTC.